The TCR beta chain under discussion was sequenced for a study of T cells in localized non-small cell lung cancer. Study outcomes and limitations: Owing to sequencing of a solitary tumor region, heterogeneity cannot be discounted. Uninvolved adjacent lung showed peak T cell clonality, exceeding tumor. Greater T cell density in blood accompanied longer overall survival. Appearing in adjacent lung were a median roughly 60 of the top 100 tumor clones.

About this clone: What it binds is not known.

Measured with immunoSEQ multiplex PCR; TCRdb has only the in-frame clones, and not every one. Seen here are roughly 89,000 clones, approximately 91% observed once, and the top ten hold roughly 4%. The CDR3 has 13 residues. Germline V CDR1 and CDR2: MNHEY, SVGAGI. V lost 7 bases to trimming and J lost 3 bases; unmatched junction nucleotides: 2. The sequenced sample was PBMCs, obtained before any cancer treatment. The sequence derives from a woman between 40 and 69 years old with stage II squamous cell lung carcinoma. The V and J genes are TRBV6-5 and TRBJ2-1; 8 positions match TRBD2. The CDR3 coding sequence is TGTGCCAGCAACAGCGGGAGCTACAATGAGCAGTTCTTC. The encoded protein is CASNSGSYNEQFF.